These T cell receptor beta chains were read from a single sample in a study of shared clonotypes between healthy human individuals. Measured with immunoSEQ multiplex PCR; TCRdb has only the in-frame clones, and not every one. The data show 2 million to 2.5 million clones, with more than 85% seen just once and 0.36% held by the top ten. The sequenced material came from naive CD4+ T cells from PBMCs. These receptors originate from a young man in good health. Some clones in this sample may be carry-over from other donors' samples. Both conserved end residues are part of each CDR3. Each record gives: D gene, J gene, V gene, clone size, CDR3 DNA, CDR3 protein. A D gene is named only where the DNA matches it firmly. Rows may omit the clone size; those that give it use once, few, many or a size class.

D gene: .
J gene: TRBJ1-1
V gene: TRBV5-1
clone size: .
CDR3 DNA: TGCGCCAGCAGCTTGATTTCGGGGGGCGGTCACACTGAAGCTTTCTTT
CDR3 protein: CASSLISGGGHTEAFF

D gene: .
J gene: TRBJ2-1
V gene: TRBV14
clone size: .
CDR3 DNA: TGTGCCAGCAGCCAAGGGCTTCCTACCGTGGCCTACAATGAGCAGTTCTTC
CDR3 protein: CASSQGLPTVAYNEQFF

D gene: .
J gene: TRBJ2-1
V gene: TRBV5-1
clone size: .
CDR3 DNA: TGCGCCAGCAACGGGGAGAGCTCCTACAATGAGCAGTTCTTC
CDR3 protein: CASNGESSYNEQFF

D gene: .
J gene: TRBJ1-1
V gene: TRBV7-2
clone size: .
CDR3 DNA: TGTGCCAGCAGCCTATCGCGGCGTACGGCTTTCTTT
CDR3 protein: CASSLSRRTAFF

D gene: .
J gene: TRBJ1-2
V gene: TRBV29-1
clone size: .
CDR3 DNA: TGCAGCGTTGGTCGGTCTACGGATGGCTACACCTTC
CDR3 protein: CSVGRSTDGYTF

D gene: TRBD2
J gene: TRBJ2-5
V gene: TRBV5-1
clone size: .
CDR3 DNA: TGCGCCAGCAGCTGGGGACTAGCGGAGACCCAAGAGACCCAGTACTTC
CDR3 protein: CASSWGLAETQETQYF

D gene: TRBD1
J gene: TRBJ1-1
V gene: TRBV19
clone size: .
CDR3 DNA: TGTGCCAGTAGTCCGGGACAGGGATTTGTGGAGAACACTGAAGCTTTCTTT
CDR3 protein: CASSPGQGFVENTEAFF

D gene: .
J gene: TRBJ1-1
V gene: TRBV7-3
clone size: .
CDR3 DNA: TGTGCCAGCAGCCCTCAGGGGTTGGTTGAAGCTTTCTTT
CDR3 protein: CASSPQGLVEAFF

D gene: .
J gene: TRBJ2-1
V gene: TRBV20-1
clone size: .
CDR3 DNA: TGCAGTGCCCCGCGGATGCGGGAGCAGTTCTTC
CDR3 protein: CSAPRMREQFF

D gene: .
J gene: TRBJ2-1
V gene: TRBV6-1
clone size: few
CDR3 DNA: TGTGCCAGCAGAGGTTACAATGAGCAGTTCTTC
CDR3 protein: CASRGYNEQFF

D gene: .
J gene: TRBJ2-7
V gene: TRBV11-2
clone size: .
CDR3 DNA: TGTGCCAGCAGCTTAGTTGGGCCGGAAAGACCCTCCTACGAGCAGTACTTC
CDR3 protein: CASSLVGPERPSYEQYF

D gene: .
J gene: TRBJ2-2
V gene: TRBV7-9
clone size: .
CDR3 DNA: TGTGCCAGCAGGAAAAACACCGGGGAGCTGTTTTTT
CDR3 protein: CASRKNTGELFF

D gene: TRBD1
J gene: TRBJ1-2
V gene: TRBV5-4
clone size: .
CDR3 DNA: TGTGCCAGCAGTAGGGACAGGGGTCAAGGCTACACCTTC
CDR3 protein: CASSRDRGQGYTF

D gene: TRBD2
J gene: TRBJ2-3
V gene: TRBV5-1
clone size: .
CDR3 DNA: TGCGCCAGCAGCTTGGTCGGTAGCGGGAGTGGCACAGATACGCAGTATTTT
CDR3 protein: CASSLVGSGSGTDTQYF

D gene: .
J gene: TRBJ2-2
V gene: TRBV11-2
clone size: few
CDR3 DNA: TGTGCCAGCAGCCGGGGAGGGGGCGCGAGGGACACCGGGGAGCTGTTTTTT
CDR3 protein: CASSRGGGARDTGELFF

D gene: .
J gene: TRBJ1-5
V gene: TRBV21-1
clone size: .
CDR3 DNA: TGTGCCAGCAGCAAAGATAGTTGCAGTCACCCACAGCCCCAGCATTTT
CDR3 protein: CASSKDSCSHPQPQHF

D gene: .
J gene: TRBJ2-5
V gene: TRBV4-1
clone size: .
CDR3 DNA: TGCGCCAGCAGCCAAGGGGCCCCTGTAGGAGAGACCCAGTACTTC
CDR3 protein: CASSQGAPVGETQYF

D gene: .
J gene: TRBJ1-5
V gene: TRBV28
clone size: once
CDR3 DNA: TGTGCCAGCAGCCCGACTTTGAGGGCGATTCAGCCCCAGCATTTT
CDR3 protein: CASSPTLRAIQPQHF

D gene: .
J gene: TRBJ2-4
V gene: TRBV4-1
clone size: .
CDR3 DNA: TGCGCCAGCAGCCAAGATCGACAGTCTATAGCCAAAAACATTCAGTACTTC
CDR3 protein: CASSQDRQSIAKNIQYF

D gene: TRBD2
J gene: TRBJ2-1
V gene: TRBV4-1
clone size: .
CDR3 DNA: TGCGCCAGCAGCCAAGGAATACGACTAGCGGGACTTGATGAGCAGTTCTTC
CDR3 protein: CASSQGIRLAGLDEQFF

D gene: .
J gene: TRBJ1-1
V gene: TRBV25-1
clone size: .
CDR3 DNA: TGTGCCAGCAGTGAGAACCTTGGGTACACTGAAGCTTTCTTT
CDR3 protein: CASSENLGYTEAFF

D gene: .
J gene: TRBJ2-5
V gene: TRBV19
clone size: .
CDR3 DNA: TGTGCCAGTAGTAGGTCAGGCTTTCAAGAGACCCAGTACTTC
CDR3 protein: CASSRSGFQETQYF

D gene: .
J gene: TRBJ2-5
V gene: TRBV19
clone size: once
CDR3 DNA: TGTGCCAGTAGTACCAGGACCGCTGGAGGAGAGACCCAGTACTTC
CDR3 protein: CASSTRTAGGETQYF

D gene: .
J gene: TRBJ1-1
V gene: TRBV7-9
clone size: few
CDR3 DNA: TGTGCCAGCAGGATCGGACAGAAGAACACTGAAGCTTTCTTT
CDR3 protein: CASRIGQKNTEAFF

D gene: TRBD1
J gene: TRBJ2-2
V gene: TRBV25-1
clone size: .
CDR3 DNA: TGTGCCAGCAGCTCGGACAGGGGAGGGACCGGGGAGCTGTTTTTT
CDR3 protein: CASSSDRGGTGELFF

D gene: TRBD1
J gene: TRBJ2-7
V gene: TRBV29-1
clone size: .
CDR3 DNA: TGCAGCGTTCCAAGCCGGGACAGTGTCTACGAGCAGTACTTC
CDR3 protein: CSVPSRDSVYEQYF

D gene: .
J gene: TRBJ2-7
V gene: TRBV9
clone size: .
CDR3 DNA: TGTGCCAGCAGCGTAGGGGCCACAGTCTCCTACGAGCAGTACTTC
CDR3 protein: CASSVGATVSYEQYF

D gene: TRBD1
J gene: TRBJ1-5
V gene: TRBV29-1
clone size: .
CDR3 DNA: TGCAGCGTGTTGACAGGGGGCATCAATCAGCCCCAGCATTTT
CDR3 protein: CSVLTGGINQPQHF